This T cell receptor (beta chain) was captured by sequencing in a study of blood T cell repertoires in COVID-19. Study details: Researchers got acute and convalescent COVID-19 samples from the United States, Italy and Spain. PBMCs, B-cell-depleted T cells, or T cells were the source of the cDNA or gDNA that made up the material.

Generated by immunoSEQ multiplex PCR, the TCRdb table keeps only in-frame clones and is missing some. The sample comprises approximately 240,000 clones, approximately 80% of which are singletons, and over 15% rests with the top ten. Germline V gene lookup returns CDR1 SGHRS and CDR2 YFSETQ. The CDR3 spans 16 residues. V shed 0 bases and J 6 bases; nucleotides not matched to a gene: 9. The chain has TRBV5-1 and TRBJ2-1; 7 bases match TRBD2. The TCR was taken from a woman over 75 with active or convalescent COVID-19. The sequenced material came from peripheral blood. The CDR3 reads CASSLALSAGVNEQFF. CDR3 bases: TGCGCCAGCAGCTTGGCGCTGTCGGCGGGAGTCAATGAGCAGTTCTTC.